Listed here are 10 T cell receptor beta chains from one sample, sequenced in a study of blood T cell repertoires in COVID-19. Clones were read by immunoSEQ multiplex PCR, and TCRdb kept only the in-frame ones, dropping some. The repertoire holds 65,000 to 70,000 clones, with around 82% as singletons. The specimen sequenced was peripheral blood. The receptors originated from an elderly man with active COVID-19.

The chain recombines TRBV5-1 with TRBJ2-7; 11 positions agree with TRBD2. CDR3 length: 16 amino acids. The germline gives CDR1 SGHRS, CDR2 YFSETQ. Trimming cost V 0 bases and J 2 bases; bases outside gene matches: 4. The DNA for the CDR3 is TGCGCCAGCAGCTTGGGGGGACTAGCGGTACCCTACGAGCAGTACTTC. It specifies CASSLGGLAVPYEQYF. Using reference TRBV5-1 and TRBJ2-7 for the parts outside the CDR3, the full variable domain is KAGVTQTPRYLIKTRGQQVTLSCSPISGHRSVSWYQQTPGQGLQFLFEYFSETQRNKGNFPGRFSGRQFSNSRSEMNVSTLELGDSALYLCASSLGGLAVPYEQYFGPGTRLTVT.

The V gene is TRBV7-3, the J gene TRBJ2-7, with D perhaps matching TRBD2 (6 bases). The ends were cut back, 2 bases at V and 5 bases at J, with 22 bases in the middle. Germline V gene data show CDR1 as SGHTA and CDR2 as FQGTGA. This CDR3 comprises 17 residues. The CDR3 DNA is TGTGCCAGCAGCTTATCGCGGGGAACCAGGGAGCTCGACGAGCAGTACTTC. The encoded protein is CASSLSRGTRELDEQYF. The variable domain in full, with the rest retrieved from reference TRBV7-3 and TRBJ2-7, is GAGVSQTPSNKVTEKGKYVELRCDPISGHTALYWYRQSLGQGPEFLIYFQGTGAADDSGLPNDRFFAVRPEGSVSTLKIQRTERGDSAVYLCASSLSRGTRELDEQYFGPGTRLTVT.

The V call is TRBV2, the J call TRBJ2-3; 13 nucleotides line up with TRBD2. With V trimmed by 3 bases and J by 2 bases, 5 bases remained unmatched. This CDR3 is built from 17 residues. The germline V gene has CDR1 SNHLY and CDR2 FYNNEI. The CDR3 loop is CASSDELAGGATDTQYF. The CDR3 coding sequence is TGTGCCAGCAGTGACGAACTAGCGGGGGGGGCCACAGATACGCAGTATTTT.

This clone was recorded a few times. The chain links TRBV19 to TRBJ2-7, with 9 positions matching TRBD1. There are 14 residues in the CDR3. Germline V gene data show CDR1 as LNHDA and CDR2 as SQIVND (reference sequence). V was pared by 4 bases and J by 3 bases, with 4 bases of the junction left unmatched. Here the CDR3 reads CASSTDRGNYEQYF. The CDR3 DNA reads TGTGCCAGTAGTACAGACAGGGGGAACTACGAGCAGTACTTC.

This clone turned up a few times. This chain uses TRBV7-2 with TRBJ2-4; 12 nucleotides align to TRBD1. This CDR3 region has 13 residues. V shed 5 bases, J shed 14 bases, and the junction held 7 bases outside the gene matches. CDR1 and CDR2 from the germline V gene are SGHTA and FQGNSA. The DNA for the CDR3 is TGTGCCAGCAGCACCGGGACAGGGGGCAAGGAGTACTTC. This translates into CASSTGTGGKEYF.

The chain employs TRBV6-2 or TRBV6-3 and TRBJ2-3; 13 bases align to TRBD2. Trimming at V came to 4 bases and at J to 5 bases, leaving 3 bases not matched to a gene. Per germline, CDR1 MNHEY and CDR2 SVGEGT. This CDR3 spans 15 amino acids. The CDR3 DNA follows: TGTGCCAGCAGTTCCGGGACTAGCGGGATAGATACGCAGTATTTT. Protein product: CASSSGTSGIDTQYF.

The J gene is TRBJ1-5, the V gene TRBV6-2 or TRBV6-3; D not certain. CDR1 is MNHEY, CDR2 SVGEGT, per germline. The CDR3 sequence is 13 residues long. V dropped 8 bases and J dropped 6 bases, with 14 bases sitting between them. The CDR3 reads CASGLLVSQPQHF. For the CDR3, the DNA is TGTGCCAGCGGCCTTCTAGTATCTCAGCCCCAGCATTTT.

V is TRBV6-1 and J is TRBJ1-1; D perhaps matches TRBD1 (5 bases). The germline V gene encodes CDR1 MNHNS and CDR2 SASEGT. The CDR3 loop spans 13 amino acids. The V gene lost 2 bases and the J gene lost 5 bases, with 9 bases spanning the gap. The CDR3 sequence is CASSEWGGTEAFF. The CDR3 DNA is TGTGCCAGCAGTGAATGGGGGGGTACTGAAGCTTTCTTT.

This clone was recorded once. The V gene is TRBV6-5, the J gene TRBJ2-7; 8 nucleotides match TRBD1. Germline V CDR1 and CDR2: MNHEY, SVGAGI. V shed 3 bases and J 6 bases; nucleotides not matched to a gene: 7. This CDR3 spans 14 amino acids. The CDR3 spells CASSYDRGWFEQYF. CDR3 DNA: TGTGCCAGCAGTTATGACAGGGGATGGTTCGAGCAGTACTTC.

The chain is built from TRBV11-2 and TRBJ2-7; D is unclear. This CDR3 region has 13 residues. Germline assignment: CDR1 SGHAT and CDR2 FQNNGV. Deletions cut 4 bases from V and 3 bases from J, with 10 bases between. CDR3 DNA sequence: TGTGCCAGCAGCTCAGATACAGACTACGAGCAGTACTTC. Translated, it gives CASSSDTDYEQYF.